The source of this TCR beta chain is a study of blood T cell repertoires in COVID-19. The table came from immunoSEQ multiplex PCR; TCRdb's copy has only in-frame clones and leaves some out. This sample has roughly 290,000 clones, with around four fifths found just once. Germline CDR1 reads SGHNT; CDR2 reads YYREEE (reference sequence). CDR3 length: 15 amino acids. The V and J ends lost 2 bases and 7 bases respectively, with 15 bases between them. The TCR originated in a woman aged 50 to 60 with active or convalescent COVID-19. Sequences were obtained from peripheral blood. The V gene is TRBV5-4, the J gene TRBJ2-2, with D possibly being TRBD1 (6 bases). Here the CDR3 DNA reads TGTGCCAGCAGCTTTGAGAGGGGGTTCGGCGGGGAGCTGTTTTTT. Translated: CASSFERGFGGELFF.